The 24 T cell receptor beta chains below come from one sample, sequenced in a study of shared clonotypes between healthy human individuals. Libraries were prepared by immunoSEQ multiplex PCR; TCRdb keeps only in-frame clonotypes and omits some of them. This sample carries roughly 2,000,000 clones, roughly 94% of them seen once, and the ten largest clones take around 1.2%. CD45RO-negative, CCR7-positively selected cells formed the naive CD8 fraction, excluding terminally differentiated effector memory CD45RA+ cells. The sequencing input was naive CD8+ T cells sorted from blood. These receptors were collected from a man younger than 35 in good health.

This chain links TRBV7-8 with TRBJ2-4, with a weak D call TRBD1 (6 bases). V was cut by 5 bases and J by 8 bases, with 25 bases left in between. The V gene's germline CDR1 is SGHVS and CDR2 FQNEAQ. This CDR3 region has 17 residues. In nucleotides, the CDR3 is TGTGCCAGCAGCCACACCTCTGGTTGGGACCCAGGGGACATTCAGTACTTC. Its translation: CASSHTSGWDPGDIQYF.

The genes are TRBV5-4 and TRBJ2-3, with 7 bases identical to TRBD2. V dropped 0 bases and J dropped 1; count of bases not matched to a gene: 5. Germline V gene data show CDR1 as SGHNT and CDR2 as YYREEE (reference sequence). The CDR3 has 16 residues. CDR3 DNA sequence: TGTGCCAGCAGCTTGGGTCCTAGCGGAGGCACAGATACGCAGTATTTT. Encoded protein: CASSLGPSGGTDTQYF.

A single count supports this clone. The gene calls are TRBV19 and TRBJ2-1; no clear D gene. Germline values: CDR1 LNHDA, CDR2 SQIVND (reference sequence). This CDR3 region has 16 residues. V was pared by 4 bases and J by 2 bases, with 15 bases between. This chain's CDR3 is CASSTAGGLPYNEQFF. The CDR3 DNA reads as TGTGCCAGTAGTACGGCAGGTGGTCTCCCCTACAATGAGCAGTTCTTC.

The sample holds one count of this clone. V is TRBV2 and J is TRBJ1-1; 8 bases line up with TRBD1. The CDR3 loop spans 14 amino acids. Per germline, CDR1 SNHLY and CDR2 FYNNEI. V shed 5 bases and J 11 bases; nucleotides not matched to a gene: 13. In DNA form, the CDR3 reads TGTGCCAGCAGTCCAGGGCAGGGGGCGATTCTGGCTTTCTTT. Its protein product is CASSPGQGAILAFF.

This clone was seen only once. This sequence joins TRBV30 and TRBJ2-5; 7 positions agree with TRBD1. The V segment lost 2 bases and the J segment 3 bases; nucleotides outside the gene matches: 3. Germline V CDR1 and CDR2: GTSNPN, SVGIG (reference sequence). The CDR3 is made up of 13 amino acids. CDR3: CAWSITGEETQYF. The CDR3 DNA follows: TGTGCCTGGAGTATAACAGGGGAAGAGACCCAGTACTTC.

The chain couples TRBV12-5 to TRBJ2-7, with D possibly being TRBD1 (6 bases). Germline CDR1 LGHNT, CDR2 FRNRAP. The CDR3 is 14 residues long. V was clipped by 3 bases and J by 4 bases, with 13 bases between them. In nucleotides, the CDR3 is TGTGCTAGTGGTTTATGGGCAGGGGAGTACGAGCAGTACTTC. Encoded protein: CASGLWAGEYEQYF.

The rearrangement uses TRBV6-6 and TRBJ1-5; a weak D match, TRBD1 (5 bases). The CDR3 loop spans 15 amino acids. V was clipped by 2 bases and J by 8 bases, with 16 bases between them. The germline CDR1 and CDR2 sequences are MNHNY and SVGAGI (reference sequence). The CDR3 DNA sequence: TGTGCCAGCAGTTACGGCCCCAGGGTGGAGGAGCCCCAGCATTTT. Protein product: CASSYGPRVEEPQHF.

This chain uses TRBV4-1 with TRBJ2-7; a weak D match, TRBD2 (5 bases). Trimming removed 2 bases at V and 3 bases at J, with 8 bases between. Germline CDR1 reads MGHRA; CDR2 reads YSYEKL. CDR3 length: 13 amino acids. CDR3 region: CASSQREDYEQYF. The CDR3, as DNA: TGCGCCAGCAGCCAACGGGAAGACTACGAGCAGTACTTC.

This chain connects TRBV9 to TRBJ2-1; unclear D gene. Germline lookup yields CDR1 SGDLS and CDR2 YYNGEE. V was shortened by 3 bases and J by 4 bases, with 8 bases between the two germline ends. The length of the CDR3 is 13 residues. The CDR3 nucleotides are TGTGCCAGCAGCGGGCTAGATTACAATGAGCAGTTCTTC. This sequence encodes CASSGLDYNEQFF.

The V gene is TRBV5-6, the J gene TRBJ2-7, with D unresolved. The CDR3 is made up of 13 amino acids. Germline CDR1 and CDR2: SGHDT and YYEEEE. Trimming removed 2 bases from V and 0 bases from J, with 6 bases in between. CDR3 region: CASSFRSSYEQYF. The CDR3 coding sequence is TGTGCCAGCAGCTTTCGAAGCTCCTACGAGCAGTACTTC.

This clone turned up a few times. The gene calls are TRBV5-1 and TRBJ1-2; tentative D call: TRBD1 (5 bases). V gave up 0 bases and J gave up 1 base, with 10 bases separating them. Germline loops: CDR1 SGHRS, CDR2 YFSETQ. This CDR3 is built from 15 residues. The CDR3: CASSLGEGFNYGYTF. DNA of the CDR3: TGCGCCAGCAGCTTGGGAGAGGGGTTTAACTATGGCTACACCTTC.

The rearrangement joins TRBV5-8 to TRBJ1-3; D gene ambiguous. Deletions cut 2 bases from V and 0 bases from J, with 15 bases between. This CDR3 has 17 residues. Per germline, CDR1 SGHTS and CDR2 YDEGEE. The CDR3 reads CASSFEGLGYSGNTIYF. In DNA, the CDR3 is TGTGCCAGCAGCTTCGAAGGTCTTGGGTACTCTGGAAACACCATATATTTT. The full variable domain, its missing parts supplied by reference TRBV5-8 and TRBJ1-3, is EAGVTQSPTHLIKTRGQQATLRCSPISGHTSVYWYQQALGLGLQFLLWYDEGEERNRGNFPPRFSGRQFPNYSSELNVNALELEDSALYLCASSFEGLGYSGNTIYFGEGSWLTVV.

V usage is TRBV6-1 and J usage is TRBJ2-1; D ambiguous. CDR3 size: 13 residues. The V and J ends lost 10 bases and 0 bases respectively, with 10 bases between them. Germline loops: CDR1 MNHNS, CDR2 SASEGT. DNA for the CDR3: TGTGCCACCTCGTACCGCTCCTACAATGAGCAGTTCTTC. Encoded protein: CATSYRSYNEQFF.

Worth noting for this clone: Other DNA variants within this sample encode the same CDR3. The gene calls are TRBV28 and TRBJ2-3, with 12 positions matching TRBD2. Germline V gene data show CDR1 as MDHEN and CDR2 as SYDVKM. This CDR3 is 16 amino acids long. V was clipped by 3 bases and J by 4 bases; unmatched bases: 5. In nucleotides, the CDR3 is TGTGCCAGCAGTTTTCCGACTAGCGGGGGCTCAGATACGCAGTATTTT. Protein: CASSFPTSGGSDTQYF.

This clone was found a few times. The rearrangement links TRBV6-5 to TRBJ1-3; a possible D gene is TRBD1 (6 bases). Trimming stripped 5 bases from V and 1 base from J, with 9 bases between. The CDR3 consists of 14 residues. The V gene's germline CDR1 is MNHEY and CDR2 SVGAGI. The CDR3 bases are TGTGCCAGCAGTGTCAGGGGTTCTGGAAACACCATATATTTT. Its protein is CASSVRGSGNTIYF.

V gene TRBV6-6 combines with J gene TRBJ1-2, with D perhaps TRBD1 (6 bases). CDR3 length: 16 residues. V lost 2 bases and J lost 4, with 17 bases in between. Germline CDR1 is MNHNY and CDR2 is SVGAGI (reference sequence). CDR3 DNA sequence: TGTGCCAGCAGTTACGAGGGCCCGGACAGTAGCTATGGCTACACCTTC. Its translation is CASSYEGPDSSYGYTF.

The gene calls are TRBV5-6 and TRBJ1-6; D gene unclear. The CDR3 consists of 14 residues. Trimming left V 0 bases short and J 5 bases short, with 6 bases between. Germline loops: CDR1 SGHDT, CDR2 YYEEEE. CDR3 bases: TGTGCCAGCAGCTTGGGGTCGGATAATTCACCCCTCCACTTT. Encoded protein: CASSLGSDNSPLHF.

The J gene is TRBJ2-2, the V gene TRBV10-3; TRBD1 agrees at 8 bases. CDR1 and CDR2 (germline): ENHRY, SYGVKD. There are 15 residues in the CDR3. The junction had 4 bases not matched to a gene; V was cut back by 6 bases and J by 1 base. The CDR3 here is CAISSDRENTGELFF. Here the CDR3 DNA reads TGTGCCATCAGCTCGGACAGGGAGAACACCGGGGAGCTGTTTTTT.

The chain carries TRBV27 and TRBJ2-5; 9 bases fit TRBD2. V was clipped by 5 bases and J by 8 bases; unmatched bases: 12. Looked up from germline, CDR1 is MNHEY and CDR2 is SMNVEV (reference sequence). The CDR3 sequence is 15 residues long. In DNA, the CDR3 is TGTGCCAGCAGTCCACAGACTAGCGGCGGCACCACCCAGTACTTC. Amino acid sequence: CASSPQTSGGTTQYF.

J is TRBJ1-2 and V is TRBV5-4; the D gene is possibly TRBD1 (6 bases). This CDR3 is built from 14 residues. The germline V and J ends were trimmed by 5 bases and 2 bases, with 13 bases remaining between them. The germline gives CDR1 SGHNT, CDR2 YYREEE (reference sequence). In DNA, the CDR3 is TGTGCCAGCAGGACCAGGGGAGGGAACTATGGCTACACCTTC. Translating gives CASRTRGGNYGYTF.

The chain carries TRBV5-4 and TRBJ1-5; a weak D match, TRBD1 (5 bases). With 0 bases removed from V and 9 bases from J, the gap between germline ends came to 10 bases. Germline V gives CDR1 SGHNT, CDR2 YYREEE (reference sequence). This CDR3 region has 13 residues. The CDR3 nucleotides read TGTGCCAGCAGCTTGGTACCCCAGGGGCCCCAGCATTTT. Encoded protein: CASSLVPQGPQHF.

The chain recombines TRBV9 with TRBJ2-1; D perhaps matches TRBD2 (5 bases). The CDR3 has 17 residues. Trimming removed 0 bases at V and 6 bases at J, with 19 bases between. Germline-derived CDR1 and CDR2 are SGDLS and YYNGEE. CDR3 DNA: TGTGCCAGCAGCGTAGAACTAGTTCTGGGATCGTCCAATGAGCAGTTCTTC. Its translation is CASSVELVLGSSNEQFF.

The rearrangement joins TRBV9 to TRBJ2-3; TRBD2 aligns across 7 bases. CDR1 and CDR2 (germline): SGDLS, YYNGEE. V shed 2 bases and J 2 bases; nucleotides not matched to a gene: 8. This CDR3 has 16 amino acids. The CDR3 DNA reads as TGTGCCAGCAGCGTCGATACGGGAGGAGCCACAGATACGCAGTATTTT. This sequence encodes CASSVDTGGATDTQYF.

The gene calls are TRBV9 and TRBJ2-3, with TRBD2 as a possible D gene (6 bases). This CDR3 spans 17 amino acids. The V and J ends lost 3 bases and 0 bases respectively, with 17 bases between them. In germline, CDR1 is SGDLS, CDR2 YYNGEE. The CDR3 nucleotides read TGTGCCAGCAGCGCGCAGGGTAGCGGTCCTAGCACAGATACGCAGTATTTT. This codes for CASSAQGSGPSTDTQYF.